This T cell receptor beta chain came from a study of cytotoxic CD8 clonotypes in ibrutinib-treated CLL (TCRdb year 2021). Background for the entire study: The cohort had 11 relapsed/refractory and more than 14 treatment-naive patients; under 18 were IGHV unmutated. Every remission and progressive disease sample was obtained while ibrutinib was still being received by the patients. Cryopreserved peripheral blood mononuclear cells were collected before treatment, at response, and at either disease progression or sustained remission. Partial responses were observed in about 25 patients and complete responses in 2; after a median follow-up of 68 months, remission was maintained in some 14 patients and progression was observed in approximately twelve. An average of around 260,000 productive templates and approximately 90,000 productive rearrangements was obtained per sample. Longitudinal samples were available for about 30% of the roughly 86 trial participants. Response samples were obtained after a median of roughly eleven months of treatment, with a range of roughly 6 to 40 months.

Overall study results and their limits: At ibrutinib response clonality went up, during sustained remission it held steady, and at progression it dropped back toward baseline. Public clonotypes were rare and either shrank or stayed stable during treatment, and the rise in clonality at ibrutinib response reflected expansion of private clonotypes. At baseline, clonality was higher than in age-matched healthy donors and showed a strong correlation with circulating CD8+ T-cell counts. Sustained-remission and progressing patients did not have matched sampling times, and lymph node repertoires were not examined.

According to the study, the label for this sample's time point signals: about a year on ibrutinib. Approximately 2 micrograms of genomic DNA were extracted from cryopreserved PBMCs for TCR beta library preparation. High-throughput TCR beta sequencing was performed on longitudinal blood samples from CLL patients receiving ibrutinib monotherapy. The patients took part in an open-label, single-center phase 2 trial of ibrutinib monotherapy. A MiSeq instrument was used for deep resolution sequencing, which targeted depths ranging from 1 in 1 million up to 1 in 200,000 T cells, with coverage averaging 10x for each clonotype. TCR beta libraries were generated with the immunoSEQ hsTCRB Kit. The published analysis was carried out like this. ImmunoSEQ Data Assistant and ImmunoSEQ Analyzer were used for data analysis, and V, D and J genes were assigned according to IMGT definitions. Clonality, which ranges from 0 to 1, was calculated as one minus the normalized Shannon entropy of productive rearrangement frequencies. Only overrepresented clonotypes making up at least 0.05% of each patient's repertoire were included in the public clonotype analysis. Some 14 age-matched healthy donor repertoires from immuneACCESS served as clonality controls. TCRdb provides this immuneACCESS table in a form limited to in-frame rearrangements. Some clones are lacking; in checked studies, under half of them reflect an unresolved V gene, and why the rest are absent is not known. The D gene and trimming were derived from the DNA, and the V and J assignments and clone size from that table. The sample table lists more than 200,000 clones, approximately 79% of them with a count of one. The biggest ten clones account for 10% to 12% of the sample.

On this clone itself: The specificity of this receptor is unknown. No base-level quality is on record; no much larger clone is a single base apart.

The CDR3 sequence holds 18 residues, the cysteine and phenylalanine included. CDR3 DNA is the only sequence kept; it has 54 bases, read in frame from the first base. Between the V and J ends, shortened by 2 bases and 0 bases respectively, the junction contains 19 bases. The germline V gene yields ENHRY for CDR1 and SYGVKD for CDR2. The specimen comprised PBMCs, sampled after 12 months of ibrutinib treatment. This receptor was obtained from a human donor with chronic lymphocytic leukemia. Here the chain combines TRBV10-3 and TRBJ1-1; TRBD1 could be the D gene, as 5 bases match. This receptor carries the CDR3 CAISEAERGRGMNTEAFF. DNA sequence: TGTGCCATCAGTGAGGCAGAGCGTGGAAGGGGCATGAACACTGAAGCTTTCTTT.